Following are 22 T cell receptor beta chains from one sample sequenced in a study of blood T cell repertoires in COVID-19. TCRdb's table, derived via immunoSEQ multiplex PCR, lists solely in-frame clones and lacks some. The sample contains fewer than 90,000 clones, 88% of which appear only once. Specimen: peripheral blood. These receptors originate from a woman aged 80 or older with active or convalescent COVID-19.

This clone was seen just once. The rearrangement joins TRBV2 to TRBJ1-5; D is possibly TRBD1 (6 bases). The CDR3 runs to 13 residues. Germline V gene sequence: CDR1 SNHLY, CDR2 FYNNEI. V gave up 7 bases and J gave up 6 bases, with 13 bases separating them. CDR3 protein: CASTPGQPQPQHF. For the CDR3, the DNA is TGTGCCAGCACCCCTGGACAGCCTCAGCCCCAGCATTTT.

The chain links TRBV7-3 to TRBJ2-3, with a tentative D call TRBD2 (5 bases). V lost 4 bases to trimming and J lost 6 bases, with 17 bases between them. The CDR3 runs to 15 residues. Germline V gene sequence: CDR1 SGHTA, CDR2 FQGTGA. Here the CDR3 reads CASSSTGSGGDTQYF. In nucleotides, the CDR3 is TGTGCCAGCAGCTCCACGGGGTCGGGTGGGGATACGCAGTATTTT.

The chain uses TRBV24-1 and TRBJ2-5; 8 bases map to TRBD1. The ends lost 4 bases at V and 0 bases at J; junction bases unmatched: 18. Germline CDR1 and CDR2: KGHDR and SFDVKD. The CDR3 has 20 amino acids. Here the CDR3 DNA reads TGTGCCACCAGTGACCGATTCTATGCCGGGACAGGAGTATACCAAGAGACCCAGTACTTC. It yields the protein CATSDRFYAGTGVYQETQYF.

The V gene is TRBV6-2 or TRBV6-3, the J gene TRBJ2-1; no definite D call. Germline values: CDR1 MNHEY, CDR2 SVGEGT. Trimming took 0 bases from V and 7 from J, leaving 19 bases between them. CDR3 length: 17 amino acids. CDR3 amino acids: CASSYSIERMATNEQFF. CDR3 DNA sequence: TGTGCCAGCAGTTACTCGATTGAGAGGATGGCGACGAATGAGCAGTTCTTC.

The chain joins TRBV28 to TRBJ2-7; the match to TRBD1 covers 7 bases. V trimming: 4 bases; J trimming: 2 bases; junction bases outside the gene matches: 5. CDR1 is MDHEN, CDR2 SYDVKM, per germline. This CDR3 has 14 residues. The CDR3 sequence is CASSSYRGTYEQYF. For the CDR3, the DNA is TGTGCCAGCAGTTCCTACAGGGGAACCTACGAGCAGTACTTC.

The chain carries TRBV3-1 (or the pseudogene TRBV3-2) and TRBJ2-7, with TRBD2 identical over 9 bases. CDR3 length: 16 residues. V shed 0 bases, J shed 4 bases, and the junction held 7 bases outside the gene matches. Germline V gene sequence: CDR1 LGHDT, CDR2 YNNKEL (reference sequence). The CDR3 loop is CASSQDASGISYEQYF. The CDR3 DNA reads TGTGCCAGCAGCCAAGATGCTAGCGGGATTTCGTACGAGCAGTACTTC.

The sample holds one count of this clone. The gene calls are TRBV18 and TRBJ1-6, with TRBD1 matching 7 bases. V shed 4 bases and J 1 base; nucleotides not matched to a gene: 1. In germline, CDR1 is KGHSH, CDR2 LQKENI. This CDR3 region has 15 residues. This CDR3 reads CASSQQGSYNSPLHF. The CDR3 coding sequence is TGTGCCAGCTCACAACAGGGGTCCTATAATTCACCCCTCCACTTT. The full variable domain, with the rest looked up from reference TRBV18 and TRBJ1-6, is NAGVMQNPRHLVRRRGQEARLRCSPMKGHSHVYWYRQLPEEGLKFMVYLQKENIIDESGMPKERFSAEFPKEGPSILRIQQVVRGDSAAYFCASSQQGSYNSPLHFGNGTRLTVT.

This sequence joins TRBV4-2 and TRBJ1-1; D remains ambiguous. The germline V gene encodes CDR1 LGHNA and CDR2 YNFKEQ. Trimming removed 0 bases from V and 6 bases from J, with 14 bases in between. CDR3 length: 15 residues. CDR3 nucleotides: TGTGCCAGCAGCCAAGATCCTGGAGGTCTGTCTGAAGCTTTCTTT. Protein: CASSQDPGGLSEAFF.

The V call is TRBV7-9, the J call TRBJ2-1; 9 nucleotides align to TRBD2. The CDR3 has 15 amino acids. In germline, CDR1 is SEHNR, CDR2 FQNEAQ (reference sequence). The trim removed 5 bases at V and 4 bases at J, leaving 6 bases unmatched. This CDR3 reads CASSHQREDYNEQFF. DNA of the CDR3: TGTGCCAGCAGCCACCAGCGGGAGGATTACAATGAGCAGTTCTTC.

This clone was found a few times. The genes are TRBV5-1 and TRBJ1-2, with D unresolved. The CDR3 spans 11 residues. V lost 5 bases and J lost 5, with 7 bases in between. Germline loops: CDR1 SGHRS, CDR2 YFSETQ. CDR3 nucleotide sequence: TGCGCCAGCAGTTTCGGGTATGGCTACACCTTC. Protein product: CASSFGYGYTF.

The CDR3 nucleotides are TGTGCCAGCAGCCAAGATATCCCAGATTTTGAGGCCCAGTACTTC. It encodes CASSQDIPDFEAQYF. The V gene is TRBV14, the J gene TRBJ2-5; D unclear. Looked up from germline, CDR1 is SGHDN and CDR2 is FVKESK. CDR3 size: 15 residues. V gave up 0 bases and J gave up 9 bases, with 17 bases separating them.

This sequence joins TRBV25-1 and TRBJ1-1; a possible D gene is TRBD1 (6 bases). This CDR3 comprises 14 residues. The germline gives CDR1 MGHDK, CDR2 SYGVNS. V was pared by 6 bases and J by 6 bases, with 17 bases between. CDR3 nucleotide sequence: TGTGCCAGCAGGACGACCGGGACAACTCCTGAAGCTTTCTTT. This encodes CASRTTGTTPEAFF. Based on the CDR3 plus reference TRBV25-1 and TRBJ1-1, the full variable domain is EADIYQTPRYLVIGTGKKITLECSQTMGHDKMYWYQQDPGMELHLIHYSYGVNSTEKGDLSSESTVSRIRTEHFPLTLESARPSHTSQYLCASRTTGTTPEAFFGQGTRLTVV.

The chain is built from TRBV5-6 and TRBJ2-7; 10 nucleotides align to TRBD2. Trimming cost V 0 bases and J 3 bases; bases outside gene matches: 6. The length of the CDR3 is 16 residues. Looked up from germline, CDR1 is SGHDT and CDR2 is YYEEEE. The CDR3, as DNA: TGTGCCAGCAGCTTGGCCCTAGCGGGGGTATTCTACGAGCAGTACTTC. Residues: CASSLALAGVFYEQYF.

This chain joins TRBV3-1 (or the pseudogene TRBV3-2) and TRBJ2-2; TRBD1 matches at 7 bases. The J segment lost 7 bases and the V segment lost 1 base, leaving 9 bases of the junction unmatched. Germline lookup yields CDR1 LGHDT and CDR2 YNNKEL (reference sequence). CDR3 size: 16 residues. The CDR3 region is CASSQGRQGWSGELFF. CDR3 in DNA: TGTGCCAGCAGCCAAGGCAGACAGGGTTGGAGCGGGGAGCTGTTTTTT.

The V gene is TRBV18, the J gene TRBJ1-2; D not resolved. Germline V CDR1 and CDR2: KGHSH, LQKENI. Trimming removed 3 bases from V and 8 bases from J, with 10 bases in between. The CDR3 covers 12 residues. The CDR3 DNA is TGTGCCAGCTCACCGTCCGTCGGGGGCTACACCTTC. This translates into CASSPSVGGYTF.

The rearrangement joins TRBV7-2 to TRBJ1-2; 9 bases fit TRBD1. Germline V lookup: CDR1 SGHTA, CDR2 FQGNSA. With 1 base clipped from V and 4 bases from J, the junction kept 4 bases outside the gene matches. The CDR3 is 15 amino acids. The CDR3 sequence is CASSLGQGELYGYTF. CDR3 DNA: TGTGCCAGCAGCTTAGGACAGGGGGAGCTCTATGGCTACACCTTC.

The V call is TRBV11-3, the J call TRBJ2-3; 14 bases map to TRBD2. V was clipped by 3 bases and J by 5 bases; unmatched bases: 7. The CDR3 consists of 17 residues. In germline, CDR1 is SGHNT, CDR2 YENEEA. CDR3 bases: TGTGCCAGCAGCTTCCGACTAGCGGGAGGGCCAAGAGATACGCAGTATTTT. It specifies CASSFRLAGGPRDTQYF.

V usage is TRBV10-3 and J usage is TRBJ2-1, with TRBD2 identical over 13 bases. This CDR3 region has 16 residues. Germline assignment: CDR1 ENHRY and CDR2 SYGVKD. The trim removed 11 bases at V and 0 bases at J, leaving 7 bases unmatched. The CDR3 protein is CACGTSGALSYNEQFF. The CDR3 region has the DNA TGTGCCTGCGGGACTAGCGGGGCCCTCTCCTACAATGAGCAGTTCTTC.

The J gene is TRBJ1-1, the V gene TRBV5-6; D perhaps matches TRBD1 (6 bases). Germline lookup yields CDR1 SGHDT and CDR2 YYEEEE. The CDR3 totals 15 residues. Trimming removed 6 bases from V and 0 bases from J, with 15 bases in between. The CDR3 nucleotides read TGTGCCAGCACCCAGCAGGGGAGGGTGAACACTGAAGCTTTCTTT. Protein: CASTQQGRVNTEAFF.

This chain's CDR3 is CASSASGGPFGDTQYF. CDR3 nucleotide sequence: TGTGCCAGCAGCGCCTCGGGGGGCCCCTTTGGTGATACGCAGTATTTT. This sequence joins TRBV9 and TRBJ2-3; weak D call: TRBD2 (7 bases). Trimming pared 3 bases from V and 6 bases from J, leaving 20 bases between. Per germline, CDR1 SGDLS and CDR2 YYNGEE. The CDR3 length is 16 residues.

V gene TRBV19 combines with J gene TRBJ1-4, with D possibly TRBD1 on 5 matching bases. The CDR3 sequence is 14 residues long. The ends were cut back, 10 bases at V and 7 bases at J, with 19 bases in the middle. The germline V gene has CDR1 LNHDA and CDR2 SQIVND (reference sequence). CDR3 DNA: TGTGCCACCACCCGGGGGGGGATATCTGAAAAACTGTTTTTT. Its translation is CATTRGGISEKLFF.

CDR3 protein: CASSQGTGFSETQYF. CDR3 nucleotide sequence: TGCGCCAGCAGCCAAGGGACAGGCTTTTCGGAGACCCAGTACTTC. The rearrangement uses TRBV4-3 and TRBJ2-5; 7 bases are shared with TRBD1. V dropped 1 base and J dropped 5; count of bases not matched to a gene: 7. CDR3 size: 15 residues. In germline, CDR1 is LGHNA, CDR2 YSLEER.